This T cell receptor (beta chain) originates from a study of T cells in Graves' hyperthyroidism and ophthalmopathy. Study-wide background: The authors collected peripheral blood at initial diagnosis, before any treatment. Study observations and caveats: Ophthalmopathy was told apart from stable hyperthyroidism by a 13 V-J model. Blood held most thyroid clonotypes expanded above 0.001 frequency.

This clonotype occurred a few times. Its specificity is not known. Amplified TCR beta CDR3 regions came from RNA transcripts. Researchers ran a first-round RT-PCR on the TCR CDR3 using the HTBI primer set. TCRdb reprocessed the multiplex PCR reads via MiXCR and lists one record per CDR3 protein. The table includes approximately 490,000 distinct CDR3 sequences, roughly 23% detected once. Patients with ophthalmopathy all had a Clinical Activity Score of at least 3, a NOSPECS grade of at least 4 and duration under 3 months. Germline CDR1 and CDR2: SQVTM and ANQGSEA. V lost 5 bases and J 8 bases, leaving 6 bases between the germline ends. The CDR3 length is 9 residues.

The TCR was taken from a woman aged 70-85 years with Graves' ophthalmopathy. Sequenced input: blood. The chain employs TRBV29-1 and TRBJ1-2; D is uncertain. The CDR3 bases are TGCAGCGTTCAGGCAGGCTACACCTTC. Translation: CSVQAGYTF.